Below, one T cell receptor beta chain is given with its context. In the authors' methods: Estimated nucleated cell counts came from reference gene primer amplification. Produced via immunoSEQ multiplex PCR; TCRdb's table is partial and in-frame only. V and J calls and clone size are as listed in that table; D and trimming were resolved from the DNA. The sample lists 150,000 to 200,000 clones, under 90% occurring once. This sample was included in a study of blood T cell repertoires in COVID-19. Whole-study context: The United States, Italy and Spain were the sources of the acute and convalescent COVID-19 samples. PBMCs, B-cell-depleted T cells, or T cells were the source of the cDNA or gDNA that made up the material.

Deletions cut 1 base from V and 7 bases from J, with 13 bases between. Per the germline V gene, CDR1 is SGHAT and CDR2 is FQNNGV. CDR3 size: 15 residues. This sequence joins TRBV11-2 and TRBJ1-4; possible D gene TRBD1, 5 bases. The clonotype comes from a woman of 80 years or more with acute or convalescent COVID-19. The sequencing input was peripheral blood. The chain's CDR3 is CASSLGPGFGEKLFF. The CDR3 region has the DNA TGTGCCAGCAGCTTAGGCCCAGGGTTTGGTGAAAAACTGTTTTTT. The entire variable domain, with the rest obtained from reference TRBV11-2 and TRBJ1-4, is as follows: EAGVAQSPRYKIIEKRQSVAFWCNPISGHATLYWYQQILGQGPKLLIQFQNNGVVDDSQLPKDRFSAERLKGVDSTLKIQPAKLEDSAVYLCASSLGPGFGEKLFFGSGTQLSVL.